This TCR beta chain was sequenced during a study of shared clonotypes between healthy human individuals. Study-level background: Each donor's CD4 naive and CD4 memory cells filled three plates apiece, CD8 naive two, and CD8 memory one. Study conclusions and caveats: Since donors were few, the genetic and exposure-history diversity represented was limited.

CDR1 and CDR2 from the germline V gene are SQVTM and ANQGSEA. This CDR3 has 15 residues. The trim removed 6 bases at V and 8 bases at J, leaving 16 bases unmatched. Repertoires were generated with immunoSEQ multiplex PCR, while TCRdb's copy carries only in-frame clones and drops some. The table shows 550,000 to 750,000 clones, with about 91% occurring only once. As concerns this clone: Its antigen is not identified.

Positively selected for CCR7, the CD45RO-negative cells used as naive CD8 cells excluded terminally differentiated effector memory CD45RA+ cells. This TCR came from a man aged 25 to 40 in good health. This rearrangement joins TRBV29-1 to TRBJ2-1, with TRBD2 matching 7 bases. The sample consisted of naive CD8+ T cells sorted from blood. The CDR3 spells CSVMGTTTLGYEQFF. For the CDR3, the DNA is TGCAGCGTCATGGGGACTACCACTTTAGGCTATGAGCAGTTCTTC.